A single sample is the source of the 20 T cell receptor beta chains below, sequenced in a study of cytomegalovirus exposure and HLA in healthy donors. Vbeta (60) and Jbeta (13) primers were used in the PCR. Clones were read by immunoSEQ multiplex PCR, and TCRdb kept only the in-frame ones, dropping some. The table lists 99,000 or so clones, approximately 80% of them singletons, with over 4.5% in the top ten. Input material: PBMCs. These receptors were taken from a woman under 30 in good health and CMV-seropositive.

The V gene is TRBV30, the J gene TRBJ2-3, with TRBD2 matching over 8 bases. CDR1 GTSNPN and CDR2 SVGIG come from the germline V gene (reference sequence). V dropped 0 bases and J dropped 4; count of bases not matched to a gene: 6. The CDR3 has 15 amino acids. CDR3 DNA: TGTGCCTGGAGTGTGGGTAGCGGGATCGCAGATACGCAGTATTTT. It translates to CAWSVGSGIADTQYF.

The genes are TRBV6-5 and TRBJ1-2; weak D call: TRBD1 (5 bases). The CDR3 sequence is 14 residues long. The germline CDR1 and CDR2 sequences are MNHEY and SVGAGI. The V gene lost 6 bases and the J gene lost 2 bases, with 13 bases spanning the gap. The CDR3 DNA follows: TGTGCCAGCAGCCTCGTAAGGGGAAACTATGGCTACACCTTC. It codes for CASSLVRGNYGYTF.

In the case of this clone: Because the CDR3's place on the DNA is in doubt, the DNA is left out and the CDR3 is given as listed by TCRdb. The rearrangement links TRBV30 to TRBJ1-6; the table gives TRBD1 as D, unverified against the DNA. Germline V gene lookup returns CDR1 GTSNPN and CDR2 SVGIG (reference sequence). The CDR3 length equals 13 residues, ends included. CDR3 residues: CAWGPGTGFSVHF.

This chain's CDR3 is CASSPPPGTNYGYTF. CDR3 sequence (DNA): TGTGCCAGCTCACCACCCCCGGGGACTAACTATGGCTACACCTTC. The rearrangement joins TRBV18 to TRBJ1-2, with unresolved D. This CDR3 comprises 15 residues. Germline V gene lookup returns CDR1 KGHSH and CDR2 LQKENI. V lost 0 bases and J 0 bases, leaving 8 bases between the germline ends.

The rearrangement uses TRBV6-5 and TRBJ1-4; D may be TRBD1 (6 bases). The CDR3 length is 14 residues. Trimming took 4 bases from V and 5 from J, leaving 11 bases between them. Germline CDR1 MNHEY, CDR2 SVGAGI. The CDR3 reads CASSSTGLNEKLFF. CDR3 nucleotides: TGTGCCAGCAGTTCGACAGGTCTAAATGAAAAACTGTTTTTT.

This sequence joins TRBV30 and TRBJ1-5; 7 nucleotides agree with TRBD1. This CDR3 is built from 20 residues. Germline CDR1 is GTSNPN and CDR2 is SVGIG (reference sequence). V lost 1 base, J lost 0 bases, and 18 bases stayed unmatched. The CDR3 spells CAWSAIGGTASTYSNQPQHF. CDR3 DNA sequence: TGTGCCTGGAGTGCCATCGGTGGGACAGCTAGTACCTATAGCAATCAGCCCCAGCATTTT. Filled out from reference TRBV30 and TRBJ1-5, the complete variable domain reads SQTIHQWPATLVQPVGSPLSLECTVEGTSNPNLYWYRQAAGRGLQLLFYSVGIGQISSEVPQNLSASRPQDRQFILSSKKLLLSDSGFYLCAWSAIGGTASTYSNQPQHFGDGTRLSIL.

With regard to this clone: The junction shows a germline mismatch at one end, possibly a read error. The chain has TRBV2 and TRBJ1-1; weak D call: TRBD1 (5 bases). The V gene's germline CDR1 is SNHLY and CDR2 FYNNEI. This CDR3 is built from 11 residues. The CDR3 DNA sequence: TGTGCCAGCAGCCCCGGGGGACCTTTGTCCTTT. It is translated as CASSPGGPLSF.

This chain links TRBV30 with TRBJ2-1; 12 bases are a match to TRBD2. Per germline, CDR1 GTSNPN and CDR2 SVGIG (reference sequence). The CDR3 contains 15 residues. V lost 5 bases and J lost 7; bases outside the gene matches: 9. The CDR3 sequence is CAWAGGLAGLNEQFF. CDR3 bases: TGTGCCTGGGCGGGGGGACTAGCGGGTCTTAATGAGCAGTTCTTC.

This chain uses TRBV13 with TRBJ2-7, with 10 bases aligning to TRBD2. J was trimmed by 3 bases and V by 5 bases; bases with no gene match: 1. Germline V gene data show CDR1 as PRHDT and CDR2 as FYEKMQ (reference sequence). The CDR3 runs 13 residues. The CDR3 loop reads CASSPSGSYEQYF. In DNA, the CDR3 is TGTGCCAGCAGCCCTAGCGGGAGCTACGAGCAGTACTTC.

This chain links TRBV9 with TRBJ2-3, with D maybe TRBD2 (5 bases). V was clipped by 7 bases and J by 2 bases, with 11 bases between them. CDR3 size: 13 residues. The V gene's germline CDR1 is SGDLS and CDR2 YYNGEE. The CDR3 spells CASGSRVTDTQYF. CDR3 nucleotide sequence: TGTGCCAGCGGGTCGCGGGTCACAGATACGCAGTATTTT. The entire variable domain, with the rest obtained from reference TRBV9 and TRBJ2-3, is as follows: DSGVTQTPKHLITATGQRVTLRCSPRSGDLSVYWYQQSLDQGLQFLIQYYNGEERAKGNILERFSAQQFPDLHSELNLSSLELGDSALYFCASGSRVTDTQYFGPGTRLTVL.

CDR3 region: CASSSPPRGLEAKYF. DNA of the CDR3: TGTGCCAGCAGTTCTCCCCCAAGGGGGCTAGAAGCCAAGTACTTC. The V gene is TRBV28, the J gene TRBJ2-7; 7 bases map to TRBD1. The CDR3 contains 15 residues. J lost 11 bases, V lost 4 bases, and 17 bases had no gene match. Looked up from germline, CDR1 is MDHEN and CDR2 is SYDVKM.

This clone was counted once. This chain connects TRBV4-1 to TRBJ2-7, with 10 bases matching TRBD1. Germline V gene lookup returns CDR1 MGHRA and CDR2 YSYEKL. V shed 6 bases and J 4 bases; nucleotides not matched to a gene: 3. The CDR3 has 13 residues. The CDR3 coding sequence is TGCGCCAGCAGTTGGGACAGGGGTTACGAGCAGTACTTC. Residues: CASSWDRGYEQYF.

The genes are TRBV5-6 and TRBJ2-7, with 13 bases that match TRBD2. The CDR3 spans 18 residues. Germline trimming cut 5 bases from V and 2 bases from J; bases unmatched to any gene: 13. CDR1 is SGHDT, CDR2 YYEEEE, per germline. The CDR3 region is CASSPGGLAGYNPYEQYF. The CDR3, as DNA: TGTGCCAGCAGTCCCGGGGGACTAGCGGGATACAACCCCTACGAGCAGTACTTC.

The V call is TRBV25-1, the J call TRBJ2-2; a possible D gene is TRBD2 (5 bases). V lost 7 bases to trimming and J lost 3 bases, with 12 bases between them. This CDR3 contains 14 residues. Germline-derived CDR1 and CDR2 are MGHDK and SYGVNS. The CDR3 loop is CASTRAGDTGELFF. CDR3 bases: TGTGCCAGCACAAGGGCCGGGGACACCGGGGAGCTGTTTTTT. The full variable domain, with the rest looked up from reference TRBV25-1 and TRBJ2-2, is EADIYQTPRYLVIGTGKKITLECSQTMGHDKMYWYQQDPGMELHLIHYSYGVNSTEKGDLSSESTVSRIRTEHFPLTLESARPSHTSQYLCASTRAGDTGELFFGEGSRLTVL.

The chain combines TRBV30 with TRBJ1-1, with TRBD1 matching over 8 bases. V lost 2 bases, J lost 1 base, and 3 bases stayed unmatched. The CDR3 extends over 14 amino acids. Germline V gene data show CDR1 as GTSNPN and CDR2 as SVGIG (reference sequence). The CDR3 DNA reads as TGTGCCTGGAGTCCTGGGACAGGGAACACTGAAGCTTTCTTT. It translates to CAWSPGTGNTEAFF.

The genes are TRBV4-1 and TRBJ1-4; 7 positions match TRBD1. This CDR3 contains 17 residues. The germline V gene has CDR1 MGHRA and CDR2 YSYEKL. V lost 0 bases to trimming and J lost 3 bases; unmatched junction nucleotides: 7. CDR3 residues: CASSQEGGGIANEKLFF. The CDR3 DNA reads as TGCGCCAGCAGCCAAGAAGGGGGCGGTATCGCTAATGAAAAACTGTTTTTT.

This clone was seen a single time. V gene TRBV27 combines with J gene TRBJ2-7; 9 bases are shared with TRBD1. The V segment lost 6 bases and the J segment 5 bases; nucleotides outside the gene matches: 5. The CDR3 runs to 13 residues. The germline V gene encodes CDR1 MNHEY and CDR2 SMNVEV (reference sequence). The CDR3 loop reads CASSKQGADEQYF. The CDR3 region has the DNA TGTGCCAGCAGCAAACAGGGGGCGGACGAGCAGTACTTC.

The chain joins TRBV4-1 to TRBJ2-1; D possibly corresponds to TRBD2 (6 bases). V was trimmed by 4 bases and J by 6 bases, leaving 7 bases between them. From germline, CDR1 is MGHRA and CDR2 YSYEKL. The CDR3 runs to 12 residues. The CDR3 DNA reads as TGCGCCAGCAGCCGGGACTTCAATGAGCAGTTCTTC. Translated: CASSRDFNEQFF.

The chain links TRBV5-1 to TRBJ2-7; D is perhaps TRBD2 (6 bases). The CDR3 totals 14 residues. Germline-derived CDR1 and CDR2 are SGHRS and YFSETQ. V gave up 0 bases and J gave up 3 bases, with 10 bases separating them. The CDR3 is CASSLVGLSYEQYF. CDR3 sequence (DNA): TGCGCCAGCAGCTTGGTCGGACTAAGCTACGAGCAGTACTTC. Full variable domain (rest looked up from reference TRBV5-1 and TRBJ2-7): KAGVTQTPRYLIKTRGQQVTLSCSPISGHRSVSWYQQTPGQGLQFLFEYFSETQRNKGNFPGRFSGRQFSNSRSEMNVSTLELGDSALYLCASSLVGLSYEQYFGPGTRLTVT.

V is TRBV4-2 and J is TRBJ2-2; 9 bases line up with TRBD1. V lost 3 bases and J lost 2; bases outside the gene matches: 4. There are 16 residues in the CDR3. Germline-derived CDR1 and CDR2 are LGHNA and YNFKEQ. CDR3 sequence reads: CASSQRTGANTGELFF. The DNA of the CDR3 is TGTGCCAGCAGCCAGAGGACAGGGGCTAACACCGGGGAGCTGTTTTTT.